This TCR beta chain was documented in a study of glioma-infiltrating T cells after dendritic cell vaccination. Generated by immunoSEQ multiplex PCR, the TCRdb table keeps only in-frame clones and is missing some. This table holds 55,000 to 75,000 clones, about four fifths found once. Whole-study results and caveats: Longer survival after dendritic cell vaccination followed higher pretreatment TIL content.

The length of the CDR3 is 13 residues. Trimming took 3 bases from V and 9 from J; bases not matched to a gene: 4. Germline V gene sequence: CDR1 SGHTA, CDR2 FQGTGA. Stated time point: after dendritic cell vaccination, including at tumor progression/relapse. Fresh-frozen tumor tissue and more than two years of survival data were available for all. As concerns this clone: Its antigen remains unknown.

The V gene is TRBV7-3, the J gene TRBJ2-7; TRBD1 matches at 11 bases. This clonotype originated in a human donor with glioblastoma. The sample here was blood, taken after dendritic cell vaccination. CDR3 bases: TGTGCCAGCAGCTTTGGGACAGGGGGAATGCAGTACTTC. It specifies CASSFGTGGMQYF.